This is a list of T cell receptor beta chains from one sample in a study of OX40 agonist ivuxolimab in advanced cancers. Sequencing was performed with immunoSEQ multiplex PCR; in TCRdb, only in-frame clones are kept and a portion is missing. The profile shows around 25,000 clones, about 80% of them singletons. Source: CD4+ or CD8+ T cells sorted from blood, taken in a trial of the OX40 agonist ivuxolimab. These TCRs come from an adult with an advanced solid tumor such as melanoma, head and neck, liver or kidney cancer. CDR3s include the opening cysteine and the closing phenylalanine or tryptophan. A D gene is named only where the DNA matches it firmly. Size is stated for part of the rows, as once, few or many counts, or as a class when the clone is expanded.

cdr3_length clone_size d_call j_call v_call cdr3_nt cdr3_aa
13 NA TRBD1 TRBJ2-7 TRBV4-3 TGCGCCACCGCGACAGGGGACTCCTACGAGCAGTACTTC CATATGDSYEQYF
15 NA TRBD1 TRBJ2-3 TRBV7-9 TGTGCCAGCAGCTTAGCGGGACAGGGGGCAGATACGCAGTATTTT CASSLAGQGADTQYF
15 NA NA TRBJ2-5 TRBV7-2 TGTGCCAGCAGCTTAGGGGTTGATATCCAAGAGACCCAGTACTTC CASSLGVDIQETQYF
17 NA TRBD1 TRBJ2-1 TRBV5-8 TGTGCCAGCAGCTTACCTCAGGACAGGGGGCTTTACAATGAGCAGTTCTTC CASSLPQDRGLYNEQFF
14 NA NA TRBJ1-1 TRBV6-5 TGTGCCAGCAGGACCCCGGGGGCCCGTTCTGAAGCTTTCTTT CASRTPGARSEAFF
13 NA NA TRBJ2-5 TRBV15 TGTGCCACCACACAAACAGGGCAAGTGACCCAGTACTTC CATTQTGQVTQYF
16 NA NA TRBJ2-1 TRBV4-3 TGCGCCAGCAGCCAAGATAGGAGGACTACCAACAATGAGCAGTTCTTC CASSQDRRTTNNEQFF
15 NA NA TRBJ1-2 TRBV11-2 TGTGCCAGCAGCTTATTACGGGCCAGCGCATATGGCTACACCTTC CASSLLRASAYGYTF
13 medium-sized NA TRBJ1-5 TRBV5-1 TGCGCCAGCAGCCTAGAAGGGGATCGGCCCCAGCATTTT CASSLEGDRPQHF
13 NA TRBD1 TRBJ2-7 TRBV5-1 TGCGCCAGCAGCGGACAGGGACCTTACGAGCAGTACTTC CASSGQGPYEQYF
14 NA NA TRBJ2-2 TRBV7-8 TGTGCCAGCAGTCTGGGTAGCTCTCCCGGGGAGCTGTTTTTT CASSLGSSPGELFF
11 NA TRBD1 TRBJ2-5 TRBV5-1 TGCGCCAGCAGCTTGGAGGGGACAGCTGACTTC CASSLEGTADF
14 NA NA TRBJ1-1 TRBV13 TGTGCCAGCAGCTATCAGGGTGGGAACACTGAAGCTTTCTTT CASSYQGGNTEAFF
13 NA NA TRBJ1-1 TRBV28 TGTGCCAGCGGCCTTCGGGGTTTCACTGAAGCTTTCTTT CASGLRGFTEAFF
17 once TRBD1 TRBJ1-2 TRBV7-6 TGTGCCAGCAGCCCCCGGGGGGGGACAGGGAATTCCTATGACTACACCTTC CASSPRGGTGNSYDYTF
14 NA NA TRBJ1-1 TRBV7-3 TGTGCCAGCAGCTTATGGCACCTGAACACTGAAGCTTTCTTT CASSLWHLNTEAFF
14 NA NA TRBJ2-5 TRBV5-1 TGCGCCAGCAGCTTGGACCGGAGTATAGAGACCCAGTACTTC CASSLDRSIETQYF
17 NA TRBD1 TRBJ2-5 TRBV28 TGTGCCAGCAGTACCACCGACAGGGGGTTTCGTAGGGAGACCCAGTACTTC CASSTTDRGFRRETQYF
15 NA TRBD2 TRBJ2-7 TRBV11-1 TGTGCCAGCAGCTTAGAAGCGGGGCCCGCCTACGAGCAGTACTTC CASSLEAGPAYEQYF
13 NA TRBD1 TRBJ1-2 TRBV6-6 TGTGCCAGCAAACTGCGGACAGGGGTAGGCTACACCTTC CASKLRTGVGYTF
13 once NA TRBJ1-1 TRBV6-4 TGTGCCAGCAGCGATGGGGGAAACACTGAAGCTTTCTTT CASSDGGNTEAFF
13 NA NA TRBJ1-1 TRBV18 TGTGCCAGCTCACCCGGGAGGAGCACTGAAGCTTTCTTT CASSPGRSTEAFF
13 NA NA TRBJ2-1 TRBV9 TGTGCCAGCAGCTCGCGACAGCCCGATGAGCAGTTCTTC CASSSRQPDEQFF
16 few NA TRBJ2-3 TRBV9 TGTGCCAGCAGCGGAGGGGATTTTTCCTTCACAGATACGCAGTATTTT CASSGGDFSFTDTQYF
17 NA NA TRBJ1-1 TRBV19 TGTGCCAGTTCGGTTGATCTGACGACTTCTATGAACACTGAAGCTTTCTTT CASSVDLTTSMNTEAFF
17 NA NA TRBJ2-7 TRBV13 TGTGCCAGCAGCGATTATTCGGACAGCAGGACCGCCTACGAGCAGTACTTC CASSDYSDSRTAYEQYF
18 many NA TRBJ2-3 TRBV27 TGTGCCAGCAGTTTTGACCCCCTCGGGCATTCCGGGACAGATACGCAGTATTTT CASSFDPLGHSGTDTQYF
18 NA TRBD2 TRBJ2-1 TRBV7-6 TGTGCCAGCAGCGGCGGGGTAGCGGGAGGTTCCATTTACAATGAGCAGTTCTTC CASSGGVAGGSIYNEQFF
14 NA NA TRBJ1-1 TRBV5-1 TGCGCCAGCAGCTTGGAACAGCTTAGGACTGAAGCTTTCTTT CASSLEQLRTEAFF